The rows below give T cell receptor beta chains drawn from one sample of a study of metastatic and nonmetastatic thyroid tumors. TCRdb re-processed the PCR reads through MiXCR. The data hold tens of thousands of clones, with over 10% observed a single time. The sequencing input was blood. The receptors stem from a male donor with papillary thyroid cancer or a benign thyroid nodule (not recorded which). Some clones in this sample may be carry-over from other donors' samples. Both conserved end residues are part of each CDR3. The order of the fields is J gene, clone size, D gene, V gene, CDR3 protein, CDR3 DNA. D genes are given only for firm matches. For some rows the clone size is stated as once, few or many, or as a class when expanded; others skip it.

TRBJ2-7 medium-sized . TRBV28 CASIQGAPAYEQYF TGTGCCAGCATTCAGGGCGCTCCTGCCTACGAGCAGTACTTC
TRBJ2-3 many . TRBV12-3/TRBV12-4 CASGPPSPPEPDTQYF TGTGCCAGCGGTCCCCCCTCCCCCCCGGAACCAGATACGCAGTATTTT
TRBJ2-2 many . TRBV18 CASSPRSPNTGELFF TGTGCCAGCTCACCGAGGTCACCGAACACCGGGGAGCTGTTTTTT
TRBJ2-3 many TRBD2 TRBV14 CASSPMGLATQYF TGTGCCAGCAGCCCTATGGGACTAGCTACGCAGTATTTT
TRBJ2-5 . TRBD2 TRBV7-2 CASGLVDGRGGVKTQYF TGTGCCAGCGGCTTAGTGGATGGTCGGGGGGGTGTAAAGACCCAGTACTTC
TRBJ1-4 many . TRBV27 CASSYHSSNEKLFF TGTGCCAGCAGTTATCACAGCTCGAATGAAAAACTGTTTTTT
TRBJ2-7 many . TRBV20-1 CSARNLYSYEQYF TGCAGTGCTAGAAACTTATACTCCTACGAGCAGTACTTC
TRBJ2-3 many TRBD2 TRBV7-2 CASSPGLARDTQYF TGTGCCAGCAGCCCAGGACTAGCAAGGGATACGCAGTATTTT
TRBJ1-1 many . TRBV20-1 CSARGGHREAFF TGCAGTGCTAGAGGTGGACACCGAGAAGCTTTCTTT
TRBJ1-2 many . TRBV25-1 CASQQAFGMGFLGNSGGYTF TGTGCCAGCCAGCAAGCATTCGGTATGGGTTTTCTTGGGAATTCGGGAGGCTACACCTTC
TRBJ2-3 few . TRBV6-1 CATKGGTPPRTDTQYF TGTGCCACCAAAGGGGGGACACCTCCACGTACAGATACGCAGTATTTT
TRBJ2-1 many TRBD2 TRBV20-1 CSAALAGRTYNEQFF TGCAGTGCTGCCTTAGCGGGCAGAACCTACAATGAGCAGTTCTTC
TRBJ1-1 many . TRBV5-1 CASSLDVETEAFF TGCGCCAGCAGCTTGGACGTAGAGACTGAAGCTTTCTTT
TRBJ1-2 many TRBD1 TRBV3-1 CASSPGQGGDTF TGTGCCAGCAGCCCGGGACAGGGGGGGGACACCTTC
TRBJ2-7 few TRBD1 TRBV27 CAAPGQGYSYEQYF TGTGCCGCCCCGGGACAGGGTTACTCCTACGAGCAGTACTTC
TRBJ2-5 . . TRBV6-1 CVSSEWVQGTQYF TGTGTCAGCAGTGAGTGGGTTCAGGGGACCCAGTACTTC
TRBJ2-3 many . TRBV7-3 CASSFGGPDTQYF TGTGCCAGCAGCTTTGGCGGGCCAGATACGCAGTATTTT
TRBJ2-1 many TRBD2 TRBV29-1 CSVGEGAGQFF TGCAGCGTTGGGGAGGGAGCTGGGCAGTTCTTC
TRBJ2-2 few . TRBV12-3/TRBV12-4 CASSLARDLRELFF TGTGCCAGCAGTTTAGCTCGGGACCTCCGGGAGCTGTTTTTT
TRBJ2-3 many TRBD1 TRBV4-3 CASSQVGTGVPYTQYF TGCGCCAGCAGCCAAGTGGGGACAGGGGTACCTTATACGCAGTATTTT
TRBJ1-1 many . TRBV30 CAWSVGGSNTEAFF TGTGCCTGGAGTGTAGGGGGATCGAACACTGAAGCTTTCTTT
TRBJ2-3 . TRBD2 TRBV4-2 CASSQDQLSSGVGDTQYF TGTGCCAGCAGCCAAGATCAACTTAGTAGCGGGGTTGGGGATACGCAGTATTTT
TRBJ2-7 . . TRBV7-9 CASSRNGGPPYEQYF TGTGCCAGCAGTCGTAATGGCGGGCCTCCCTACGAGCAGTACTTC
TRBJ2-7 many . TRBV10-1 CASSESRPTGQYF TGCGCCAGCAGTGAGTCGAGGCCTACGGGGCAGTACTTC
TRBJ1-6 many . TRBV20-1 CSATTGHTLSSYNSPLHF TGCAGTGCTACCACGGGACATACCCTGAGCTCCTATAATTCACCCCTCCACTTT
TRBJ1-4 many . TRBV6-1 CASTARHISTNEKLFF TGTGCCAGCACCGCGCGACACATATCAACTAATGAAAAACTGTTTTTT
TRBJ2-7 many TRBD2 TRBV20-1 CSAREGASGVLGEQYF TGCAGTGCTAGAGAGGGTGCTAGCGGGGTCCTCGGGGAGCAGTACTTC
TRBJ1-3 many . TRBV29-1 CSGESGNTIYF TGCAGCGGAGAATCTGGTAACACCATATATTTT
TRBJ2-5 many . TRBV5-1 CASSLGAGQETQYF TGCGCCAGCAGCTTAGGCGCTGGCCAAGAGACCCAGTACTTC
TRBJ2-2 many . TRBV27 CASSLYPRGPTGELFF TGTGCCAGCAGTTTATACCCAAGGGGTCCCACCGGGGAGCTGTTTTTT
TRBJ1-1 few . TRBV6-1 CASSVGREAFF TGTGCAAGCAGTGTCGGAAGAGAAGCTTTCTTT
TRBJ2-1 many TRBD2 TRBV19 CASRVEPTLAGYNEQFF TGTGCCAGTAGGGTAGAGCCCACCCTAGCGGGCTACAATGAGCAGTTCTTC
TRBJ1-5 many TRBD1 TRBV12-3/TRBV12-4 CASSPLWGTGGEQPQHF TGTGCCAGCAGCCCCCTCTGGGGGACAGGGGGCGAGCAGCCTCAGCATTTT
TRBJ2-7 many . TRBV28 CASSLSGLGQYF TGTGCCAGCAGTTTATCAGGGTTGGGGCAGTACTTC
TRBJ1-2 . TRBD1 TRBV28 CASSPIRTGGSCGYTF TGTGCCAGCAGTCCAATCCGGACAGGGGGAAGCTGTGGCTACACATTC
TRBJ1-5 many . TRBV19 CASNRAAYSNQPQHF TGTGCCAGTAATAGAGCAGCTTATAGCAATCAGCCCCAGCATTTT
TRBJ1-1 . . TRBV5-1 CASSLGGTNTEAFF TGCGCCAGCAGCTTGGGAGGGACGAACACTGAAGCTTTCTTT
TRBJ1-2 many TRBD1 TRBV5-1 CASSFLGQEEGNGYTF TGCGCCAGCAGCTTTCTGGGACAGGAGGAAGGGAATGGCTACACCTTC
TRBJ2-2 many . TRBV2 CASSEISGRELFF TGTGCCAGCAGTGAAATTTCCGGGAGGGAGCTGTTTTTT
TRBJ2-3 many TRBD1 TRBV19 CASSAQGQTQYF TGTGCCAGTAGTGCACAGGGGCAAACGCAGTATTTT